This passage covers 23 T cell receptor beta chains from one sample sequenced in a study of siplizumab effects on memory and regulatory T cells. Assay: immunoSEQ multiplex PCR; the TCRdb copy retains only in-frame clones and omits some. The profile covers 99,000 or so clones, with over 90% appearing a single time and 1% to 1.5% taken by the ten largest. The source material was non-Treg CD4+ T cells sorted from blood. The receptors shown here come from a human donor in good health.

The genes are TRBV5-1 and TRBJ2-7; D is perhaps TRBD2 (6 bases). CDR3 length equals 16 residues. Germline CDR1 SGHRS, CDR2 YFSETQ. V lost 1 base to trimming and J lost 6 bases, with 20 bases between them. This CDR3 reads CASSLSTLNRGSEQYF. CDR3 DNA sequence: TGCGCCAGCAGCTTGAGTACGTTAAATCGGGGGAGCGAGCAGTACTTC.

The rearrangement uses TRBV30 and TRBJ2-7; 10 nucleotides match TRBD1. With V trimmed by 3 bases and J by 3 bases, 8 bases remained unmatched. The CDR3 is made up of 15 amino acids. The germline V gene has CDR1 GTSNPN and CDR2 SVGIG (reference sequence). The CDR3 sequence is CAWSPATGGRYEQYF. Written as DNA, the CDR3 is TGTGCCTGGAGCCCCGCGACAGGGGGCCGCTACGAGCAGTACTTC.

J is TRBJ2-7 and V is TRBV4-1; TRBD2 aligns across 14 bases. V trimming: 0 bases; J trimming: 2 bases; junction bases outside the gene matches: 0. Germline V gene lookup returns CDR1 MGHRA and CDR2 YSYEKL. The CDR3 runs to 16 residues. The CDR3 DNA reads TGCGCCAGCAGCCAAGAGGGACTAGCGGGAGCCTACGAGCAGTACTTC. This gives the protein CASSQEGLAGAYEQYF.

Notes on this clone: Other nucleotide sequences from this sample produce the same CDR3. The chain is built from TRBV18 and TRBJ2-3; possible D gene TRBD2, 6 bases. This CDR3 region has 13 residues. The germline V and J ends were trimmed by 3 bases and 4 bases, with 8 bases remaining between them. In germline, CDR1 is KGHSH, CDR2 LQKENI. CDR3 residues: CASSPSGADTQYF. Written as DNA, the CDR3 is TGTGCCAGCTCACCTTCGGGAGCAGATACGCAGTATTTT.

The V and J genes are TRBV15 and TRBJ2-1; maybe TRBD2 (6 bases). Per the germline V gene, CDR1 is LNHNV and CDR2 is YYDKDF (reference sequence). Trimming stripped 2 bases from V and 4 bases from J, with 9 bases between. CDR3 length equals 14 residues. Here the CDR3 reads CATSRLAPYNEQFF. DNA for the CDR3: TGTGCCACCAGCAGACTAGCGCCGTACAATGAGCAGTTCTTC.

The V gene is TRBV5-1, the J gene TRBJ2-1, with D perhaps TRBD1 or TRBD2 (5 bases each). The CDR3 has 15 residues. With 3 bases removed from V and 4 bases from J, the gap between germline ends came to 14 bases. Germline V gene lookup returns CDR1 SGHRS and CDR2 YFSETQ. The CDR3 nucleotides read TGCGCCAGCAGCTCGGGTTCGGGACGGTACAATGAGCAGTTCTTC. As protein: CASSSGSGRYNEQFF. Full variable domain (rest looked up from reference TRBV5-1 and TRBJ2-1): KAGVTQTPRYLIKTRGQQVTLSCSPISGHRSVSWYQQTPGQGLQFLFEYFSETQRNKGNFPGRFSGRQFSNSRSEMNVSTLELGDSALYLCASSSGSGRYNEQFFGPGTRLTVL.

The CDR3 is CASRKAGVGETQYF. The CDR3 DNA sequence: TGTGCCAGCAGAAAAGCGGGAGTGGGAGAGACCCAGTACTTC. The chain couples TRBV27 to TRBJ2-5; 8 nucleotides agree with TRBD2. CDR3 length: 14 amino acids. CDR1 is MNHEY and CDR2 is SMNVEV in the germline V gene (reference sequence). The ends lost 6 bases at V and 4 bases at J; junction bases unmatched: 7.

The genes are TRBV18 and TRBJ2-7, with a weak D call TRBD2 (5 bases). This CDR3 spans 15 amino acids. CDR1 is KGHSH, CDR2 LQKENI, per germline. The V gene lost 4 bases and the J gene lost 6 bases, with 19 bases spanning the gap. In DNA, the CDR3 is TGTGCCAGCTCACTCTGGGAGACACCCCGGTTCGAGCAGTACTTC. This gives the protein CASSLWETPRFEQYF.

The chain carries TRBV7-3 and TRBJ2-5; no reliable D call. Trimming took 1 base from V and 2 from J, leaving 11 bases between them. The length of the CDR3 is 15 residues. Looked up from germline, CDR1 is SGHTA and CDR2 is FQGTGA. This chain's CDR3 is CASSLITGPQETQYF. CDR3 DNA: TGTGCCAGCAGCTTAATTACCGGGCCGCAAGAGACCCAGTACTTC. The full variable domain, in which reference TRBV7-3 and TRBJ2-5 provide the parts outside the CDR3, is GAGVSQTPSNKVTEKGKYVELRCDPISGHTALYWYRQSLGQGPEFLIYFQGTGAADDSGLPNDRFFAVRPEGSVSTLKIQRTERGDSAVYLCASSLITGPQETQYFGPGTRLLVL.

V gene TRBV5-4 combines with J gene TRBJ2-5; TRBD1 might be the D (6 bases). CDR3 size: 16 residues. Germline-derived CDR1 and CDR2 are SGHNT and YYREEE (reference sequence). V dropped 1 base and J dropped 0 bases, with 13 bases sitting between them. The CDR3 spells CASSLRVGAYQETQYF. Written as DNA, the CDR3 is TGTGCCAGCAGCTTGAGGGTGGGGGCGTACCAAGAGACCCAGTACTTC.

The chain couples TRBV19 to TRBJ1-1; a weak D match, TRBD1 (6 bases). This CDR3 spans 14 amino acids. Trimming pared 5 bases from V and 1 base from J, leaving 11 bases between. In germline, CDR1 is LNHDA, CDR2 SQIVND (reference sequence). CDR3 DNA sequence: TGTGCCAGTAGTCCACAGGGAGGGAACACTGAAGCTTTCTTT. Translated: CASSPQGGNTEAFF.

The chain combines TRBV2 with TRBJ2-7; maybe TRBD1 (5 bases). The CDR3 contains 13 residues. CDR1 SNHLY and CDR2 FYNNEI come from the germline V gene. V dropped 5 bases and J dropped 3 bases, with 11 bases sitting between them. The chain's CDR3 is CASSSQGIYEQYF. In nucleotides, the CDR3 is TGTGCCAGCAGTTCCCAGGGTATCTACGAGCAGTACTTC. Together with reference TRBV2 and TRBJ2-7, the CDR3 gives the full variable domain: EPEVTQTPSHQVTQMGQEVILRCVPISNHLYFYWYRQILGQKVEFLVSFYNNEISEKSEIFDDQFSVERPDGSNFTLKIRSTKLEDSAMYFCASSSQGIYEQYFGPGTRLTVT.

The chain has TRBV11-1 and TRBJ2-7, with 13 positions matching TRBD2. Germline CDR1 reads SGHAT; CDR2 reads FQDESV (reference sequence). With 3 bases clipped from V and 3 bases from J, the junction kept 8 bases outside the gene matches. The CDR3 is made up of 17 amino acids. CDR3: CASSFEVRTSGSYEQYF. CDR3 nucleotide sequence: TGTGCCAGCAGCTTTGAAGTCCGGACTAGCGGGAGCTACGAGCAGTACTTC.

The CDR3 spells CASSQRTGELFF. The CDR3 nucleotides are TGTGCCAGCAGCCAAAGGACCGGGGAGCTGTTTTTT. This chain connects TRBV11-3 to TRBJ2-2; unclear D gene. V was trimmed by 5 bases and J by 5 bases, leaving 6 bases between them. The germline gives CDR1 SGHNT, CDR2 YENEEA. The CDR3 is made up of 12 amino acids.

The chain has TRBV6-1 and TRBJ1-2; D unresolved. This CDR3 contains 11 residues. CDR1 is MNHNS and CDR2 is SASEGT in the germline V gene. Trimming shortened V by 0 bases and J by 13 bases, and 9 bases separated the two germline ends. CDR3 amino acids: CASSEALQRTF. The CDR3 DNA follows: TGTGCCAGCAGTGAAGCGCTTCAACGCACCTTC.

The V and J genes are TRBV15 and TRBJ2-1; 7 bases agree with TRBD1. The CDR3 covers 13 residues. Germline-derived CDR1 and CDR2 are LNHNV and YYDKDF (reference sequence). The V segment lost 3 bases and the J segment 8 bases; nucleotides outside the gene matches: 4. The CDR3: CATSRDDRDEQFF. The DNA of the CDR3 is TGTGCCACCAGCAGGGACGACAGGGATGAGCAGTTCTTC.

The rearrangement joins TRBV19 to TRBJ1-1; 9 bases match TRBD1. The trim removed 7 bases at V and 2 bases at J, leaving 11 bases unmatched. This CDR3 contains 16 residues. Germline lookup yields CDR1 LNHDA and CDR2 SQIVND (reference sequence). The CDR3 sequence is CASTLTGTGRNTEAFF. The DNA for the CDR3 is TGTGCCAGTACCCTTACCGGGACAGGGCGAAACACTGAAGCTTTCTTT.

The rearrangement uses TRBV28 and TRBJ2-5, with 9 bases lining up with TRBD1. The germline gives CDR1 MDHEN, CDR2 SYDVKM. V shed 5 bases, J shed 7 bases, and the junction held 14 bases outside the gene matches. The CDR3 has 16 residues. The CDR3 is CASSTRQGGVVRTQYF. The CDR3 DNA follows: TGTGCCAGCAGTACCCGACAGGGGGGGGTGGTAAGGACCCAGTACTTC.

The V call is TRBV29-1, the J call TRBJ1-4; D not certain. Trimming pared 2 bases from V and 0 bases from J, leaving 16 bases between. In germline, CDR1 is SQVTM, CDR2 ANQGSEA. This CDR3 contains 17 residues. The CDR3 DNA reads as TGCAGCGTTGAACTCATCGGGGTTAGGGCAACTAATGAAAAACTGTTTTTT. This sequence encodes CSVELIGVRATNEKLFF.

The CDR3, as DNA: TGTGCCAGCAGCTCCATACAGAGCACCGGGGAGCTGTTTTTT. Protein product: CASSSIQSTGELFF. This rearrangement joins TRBV7-7 to TRBJ2-2; D not resolved. V lost 4 bases and J lost 4, with 10 bases in between. The germline V gene encodes CDR1 SSHAT and CDR2 FNYEAQ (reference sequence). The CDR3 covers 14 residues.

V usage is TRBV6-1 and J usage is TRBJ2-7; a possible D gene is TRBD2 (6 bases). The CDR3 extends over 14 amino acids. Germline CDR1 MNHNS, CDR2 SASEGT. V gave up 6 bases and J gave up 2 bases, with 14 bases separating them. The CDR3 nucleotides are TGTGCCAGCAGAAGGGAGGACCCACCCTACGAGCAGTACTTC. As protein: CASRREDPPYEQYF.

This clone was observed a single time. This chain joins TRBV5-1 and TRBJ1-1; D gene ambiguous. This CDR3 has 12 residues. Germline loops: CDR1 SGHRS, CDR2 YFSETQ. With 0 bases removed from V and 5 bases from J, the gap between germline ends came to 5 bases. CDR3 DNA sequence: TGCGCCAGCAGCTTGGATAGAACTGAAGCTTTCTTT. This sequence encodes CASSLDRTEAFF.

The CDR3 region is CAWSPDRNTEAFF. The CDR3 region has the DNA TGTGCCTGGAGCCCGGACAGGAACACTGAAGCTTTCTTT. V and J are TRBV30 and TRBJ1-1; possibly TRBD1 for D (6 bases). Germline V CDR1 and CDR2: GTSNPN, SVGIG (reference sequence). The V end was cut by 3 bases, the J end by 1 base, with 9 bases between. This CDR3 is 13 amino acids long.